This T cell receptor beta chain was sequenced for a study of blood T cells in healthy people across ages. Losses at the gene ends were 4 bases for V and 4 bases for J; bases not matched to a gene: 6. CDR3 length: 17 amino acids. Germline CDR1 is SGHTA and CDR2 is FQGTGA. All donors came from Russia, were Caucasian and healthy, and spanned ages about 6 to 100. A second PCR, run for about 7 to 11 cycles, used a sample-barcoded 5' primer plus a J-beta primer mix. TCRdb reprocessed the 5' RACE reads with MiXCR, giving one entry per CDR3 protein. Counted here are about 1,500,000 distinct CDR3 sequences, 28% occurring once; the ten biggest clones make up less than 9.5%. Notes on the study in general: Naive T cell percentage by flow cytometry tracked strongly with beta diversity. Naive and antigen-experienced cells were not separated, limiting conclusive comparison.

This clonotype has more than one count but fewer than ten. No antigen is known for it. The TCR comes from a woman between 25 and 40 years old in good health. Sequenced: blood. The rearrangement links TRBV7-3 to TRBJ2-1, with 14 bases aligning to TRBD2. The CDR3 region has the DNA TGTGCCAGCAGCTGGGGACTAGCGGGGGCCATTTACAATGAGCAGTTCTTC. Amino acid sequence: CASSWGLAGAIYNEQFF.